This T cell receptor beta chain was recorded in a study of blood T cell repertoires in COVID-19 (dated by TCRdb to 2018 to 2020). Regarding the research as a whole: Collaborator samples came from the United States, Italy and Spain and covered acute and convalescent phases of COVID-19. Samples came from the ongoing ImmuneRACE study (first 160 participants) plus 1,254 subjects from 6 global collaborators. The prospective study material was composed of cDNA or gDNA derived from T cells, B-cell-depleted T cells, or PBMCs. A de-identified subject ID, COVID-19 status, age in years and sex were almost always included in the sample metadata. The dataset comprised deeply sampled blood TCRbeta repertoires from subjects exposed to, actively infected with, or recovered from COVID-19. The repertoires were released in a freely available public database meant as a resource for research on the immune response to SARS-CoV-2. Where HLA class I and class II types were available, the types were taken from metadata supplied by the sample provider, not from assay-based typing. Paper-wide results and their limitations: The quantity of clinical and demographic metadata differed by source and by participant and was supplied without curation.

The immunoSEQ Assay, a bias-controlled multiplex PCR, was used to amplify TCRbeta CDR3 regions from genomic DNA. The paper's data handling went like this. The number of nucleated cells in each sample was estimated from the amplification of reference gene primers within the assay. To quantify the absolute abundance of each unique TCRbeta CDR3 rearrangement, sequence reads were collapsed and filtered. Productive Simpson clonality was computed per sample as the square root of Simpson's diversity index over productive rearrangements. TCRdb re-hosts the immuneACCESS table, in-frame sequences only. Its copies lack some clones; in the studies checked, an unresolved V gene accounts for under half of them, and the cause for the rest is not known. V, J and clone size are those of that table, while D and trimming were read from the DNA. The sample contains 97,000 or so clones, 79% of them found a single time. The ten most abundant clones make up around 18% of the sample.

A remark on this clone: What antigen it recognizes has not been identified. Qualities for individual bases were not recorded, and no much larger clone is one base off.

Trimming takes 5 bases from V and 6 bases from J, and the germline ends sit 7 bases apart. The CDR3 has 11 amino acids, counting the end cysteine and phenylalanine. CDR3 DNA only is kept here, 33 bases in frame from base 1. The collaborating institutions used their own protocols to collect whole blood in K2EDTA tubes. Collaborator samples were shipped for TCRbeta analysis as frozen whole blood, isolated PBMCs, or DNA extracted from either sample type. Rearrangement joined TRBV12-3 or TRBV12-4 to TRBJ1-1; a tentative D match to TRBD1 spans 5 bases. The sample was peripheral blood. This receptor was identified in an elderly woman with active or convalescent COVID-19. The CDR3 amino acid sequence is: CASSQGAEAFF. The bases are TGTGCCAGCAGTCAGGGCGCTGAAGCTTTCTTT.